Shown below are 25 T cell receptor beta chains from a single sample sequenced in a study of CXCR3-negative and CXCR3-positive naive CD8 T cells. 5' RACE with UMI labels generated the TRB cDNA libraries. From its re-call of the 5' RACE reads, TCRdb lists each CDR3 protein once, without DNA. The sample has around 7,000 distinct CDR3 sequences. The sequenced material came from naive CXCR3- CD8+ T cells from blood. Subset defined: CD45RO-CCR7+CD27+CD95- naive CD8+ T cells lacking CXCR3 (TNR3-). The receptors shown here come from a human donor in good health. Some clones in this sample may be carry-over from other donors' samples.

By frequency, this clonotype registers medium-sized. The rearrangement links TRBV4-1 to TRBJ2-1. The CDR3 runs to 15 residues. The germline V gene encodes CDR1 MGHRA and CDR2 YSYEKL. Here the CDR3 reads CASSLGQGLYNEQFF.

The chain employs TRBV20-1 and TRBJ2-1; absent DNA, TCRdb's TRBD2 call cannot be checked. CDR3 length: 15 residues. Per germline, CDR1 DFQATT and CDR2 SNEGSKA (reference sequence). The CDR3 region is CSSQSGVRPYNEQFF.

This chain joins TRBV19 and TRBJ2-7; lacking DNA, the TRBD1 call made by TCRdb goes unchecked. This CDR3 spans 13 amino acids. Germline lookup yields CDR1 LNHDA and CDR2 SQIVND (reference sequence). Here the CDR3 reads CASSMGPSYEQYF.

CDR3 sequence: CASSDFRVPSDTQYF. The genes are TRBV2 and TRBJ2-3; TCRdb names TRBD1, which stays unverified in the absence of DNA. The CDR3 sequence is 15 residues long. Germline lookup yields CDR1 SNHLY and CDR2 FYNNEI.

Considering frequency, this clonotype is medium-sized. This chain joins TRBV23-1 and TRBJ2-1. TRBV23-1 is labeled an ORF, and its function is uncertain. CDR3 length: 17 residues. The CDR3 reads CASSQVVRGSTYNEQFF.

This CDR3 is CASSLGTGSPLHF. The chain recombines TRBV5-1 with TRBJ1-6; TCRdb reports TRBD1, a call that lacks DNA to check it against. The CDR3 spans 13 residues. CDR1 and CDR2 from the germline V gene are SGHRS and YFSETQ.

Here the CDR3 reads CASSLAVYNEQFF. The chain has TRBV2 and TRBJ2-1; TCRdb's assignment of TRBD2 cannot be checked, as there is no DNA. The CDR3 is 13 residues long. CDR1 is SNHLY and CDR2 is FYNNEI in the germline V gene.

Judged by frequency, this clonotype is medium-sized. The chain is built from TRBV13 and TRBJ2-1; no DNA is available, so the TRBD1 call from TCRdb remains unchecked. Per germline, CDR1 PRHDT and CDR2 FYEKMQ (reference sequence). The CDR3 contains 14 residues. The CDR3 reads CASSLVSLYNEQFF.

This clonotype ranks as medium-sized in terms of frequency. The chain combines TRBV28 with TRBJ1-2; there is no DNA to check the TCRdb D call of TRBD1. CDR3 size: 12 residues. Germline V gene sequence: CDR1 MDHEN, CDR2 SYDVKM. CDR3 sequence: CASSYIDRIHTF.

The rearrangement uses TRBV5-6 and TRBJ2-5; TCRdb indicates TRBD1, and absent DNA this call remains unverified. The V gene's germline CDR1 is SGHDT and CDR2 YYEEEE. This CDR3 spans 15 amino acids. CDR3 loop: CASSAPVRGLETQYF.

This clonotype shows up as medium-sized by frequency. V usage is TRBV7-2 and J usage is TRBJ2-1; as DNA is missing, the TRBD2 call by TCRdb cannot be tested. This CDR3 region has 15 residues. In germline, CDR1 is SGHTA, CDR2 FQGNSA. The CDR3: CASSSWTSGSNEQFF.

The genes are TRBV2 and TRBJ2-7; TCRdb calls TRBD1, which cannot be checked without DNA. Germline V CDR1 and CDR2: SNHLY, FYNNEI. This CDR3 comprises 14 residues. CDR3 region: CASSAGPSPYEQYF.

This chain uses TRBV28 with TRBJ2-7; absent DNA, TCRdb's TRBD1 call cannot be checked. This CDR3 has 15 residues. CDR1 is MDHEN and CDR2 is SYDVKM in the germline V gene. The CDR3 loop reads CASRMPRTGVYEQYF.

The rearrangement uses TRBV29-1 and TRBJ2-1; without DNA, the TCRdb call of TRBD2 cannot be checked. The CDR3 has 15 residues. CDR1 and CDR2 (germline): SQVTM, ANQGSEA. The CDR3 loop reads CSVEVGLAGVNEQFF.

The V call is TRBV12-3 or TRBV12-4, the J call TRBJ2-2. There are 14 residues in the CDR3. CDR3 protein: CASSPDWTPRRLFF.

The J gene is TRBJ2-7, the V gene TRBV14; TCRdb selects TRBD1, and the lack of DNA leaves this call unchecked. This CDR3 is 14 amino acids long. CDR1 is SGHDN, CDR2 FVKESK, per germline. CDR3 region: CASSQGTEAYEQYF.

The CDR3 spells CASSIPGTGSNEQYF. The V call is TRBV19, the J call TRBJ2-7; the TCRdb call, TRBD1, lacks DNA for checking. The CDR3 runs to 15 residues. Germline CDR1 and CDR2: LNHDA and SQIVND (reference sequence).

The chain recombines TRBV5-6 with TRBJ2-1; TCRdb selects TRBD1, and the lack of DNA leaves this call unchecked. In germline, CDR1 is SGHDT, CDR2 YYEEEE. This CDR3 comprises 13 residues. CDR3 in amino acids: CASRPTGYNEQFF.

The V gene is TRBV10-2, the J gene TRBJ2-7; TCRdb designates TRBD2, a call that cannot be tested without DNA. CDR1 and CDR2 from the germline V gene are WSHSY and SAAADI. The CDR3 totals 14 residues. Here the CDR3 reads CASALTSASYEQYF.

Considering frequency, this clonotype is medium-sized. The rearrangement uses TRBV29-1 and TRBJ2-2; TCRdb designates TRBD1, a call that cannot be tested without DNA. Per the germline V gene, CDR1 is SQVTM and CDR2 is ANQGSEA. CDR3 size: 14 residues. The CDR3 protein is CSVEGTGRSGELFF.

Its frequency marks this clonotype as medium-sized. The chain joins TRBV10-3 to TRBJ1-2; lacking DNA, the TRBD1 call made by TCRdb goes unchecked. Germline V gene data show CDR1 as ENHRY and CDR2 as SYGVKD. The CDR3 covers 14 residues. The CDR3 loop reads CAISESTTARGYTF.

The genes are TRBV11-2 and TRBJ2-2; TCRdb outputs TRBD1, but without DNA this stays unchecked. The CDR3 has 17 residues. Germline CDR1 and CDR2: SGHAT and FQNNGV. The CDR3: CASIPQPGQGQTGELFF.

This clonotype is identified as medium-sized from frequency. The J gene is TRBJ2-1, the V gene TRBV3-1. The germline CDR1 and CDR2 sequences are LGHDT and YNNKEL (reference sequence). The CDR3 runs to 16 residues. CDR3 amino acids: CASSQGRDSSYNEQFF.

The chain is built from TRBV4-1 and TRBJ1-2; TCRdb calls TRBD1, which cannot be checked without DNA. Germline V gives CDR1 MGHRA, CDR2 YSYEKL. This CDR3 spans 16 amino acids. The CDR3 region is CASSQGGQGSGDGYTF.

This clonotype is labeled medium-sized based on frequency. The V and J genes are TRBV2 and TRBJ2-3; absent DNA, TCRdb's TRBD1 call cannot be checked. The germline CDR1 and CDR2 sequences are SNHLY and FYNNEI. CDR3 length: 16 amino acids. This CDR3 reads CASSQKDSPSTDTQYF.